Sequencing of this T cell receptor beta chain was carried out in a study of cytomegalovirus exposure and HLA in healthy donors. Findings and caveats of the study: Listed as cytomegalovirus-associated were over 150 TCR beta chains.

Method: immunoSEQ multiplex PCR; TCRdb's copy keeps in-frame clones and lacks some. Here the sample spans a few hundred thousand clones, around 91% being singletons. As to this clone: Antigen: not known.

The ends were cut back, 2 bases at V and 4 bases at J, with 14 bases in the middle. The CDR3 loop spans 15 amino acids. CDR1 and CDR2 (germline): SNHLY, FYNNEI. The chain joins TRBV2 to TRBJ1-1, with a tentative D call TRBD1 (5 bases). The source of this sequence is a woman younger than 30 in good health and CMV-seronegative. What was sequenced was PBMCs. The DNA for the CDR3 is TGTGCCAGCAGTGAAAGGGAGGGGAGCGGCACTGAAGCTTTCTTT. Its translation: CASSEREGSGTEAFF.